These 10 T cell receptor beta chains originate from one sample sequenced in a study of shared clonotypes between healthy human individuals. Method: immunoSEQ multiplex PCR; TCRdb's copy keeps in-frame clones and lacks some. Seen here are roughly 650,000 clones, approximately 97% observed once, and the top ten hold about 0.06%. The source material was naive CD4+ T cells sorted from blood. The subset here: CD45RA+ positively selected. Receptors were obtained from a woman in her twenties or thirties in good health.

The V and J genes are TRBV7-2 and TRBJ2-5; D remains ambiguous. The CDR3 contains 17 residues. V lost 1 base to trimming and J lost 0 bases, with 15 bases between them. The germline gives CDR1 SGHTA, CDR2 FQGNSA. The CDR3 is CASSLDAMGLYQETQYF. In DNA form, the CDR3 reads TGTGCCAGCAGCTTAGATGCTATGGGCTTGTACCAAGAGACCCAGTACTTC.

This rearrangement joins TRBV6-1 to TRBJ1-1; 7 bases line up with TRBD1. After removal of 8 bases from V and 0 bases from J, the junction contained 9 bases not matched to a gene. The CDR3 sequence is 15 residues long. From germline, CDR1 is MNHNS and CDR2 SASEGT. The CDR3 protein is CASGRQGELNTEAFF. The CDR3 DNA reads as TGTGCCAGCGGGAGACAGGGAGAACTGAACACTGAAGCTTTCTTT.

The chain joins TRBV14 to TRBJ2-7, with D perhaps assigned TRBD1 or TRBD2 (5 bases each). The CDR3 covers 17 residues. With 0 bases removed from V and 6 bases from J, the gap between germline ends came to 21 bases. From germline, CDR1 is SGHDN and CDR2 FVKESK. CDR3 DNA: TGTGCCAGCAGCCAAGATATCGGGATTAGGGGTCTCTCCGAGCAGTACTTC. Translation: CASSQDIGIRGLSEQYF.

CDR3 protein: CASASGGASTDTQYF. CDR3 bases: TGTGCCAGCGCCTCGGGGGGGGCTAGCACAGATACGCAGTATTTT. The rearrangement links TRBV28 to TRBJ2-3, with 8 nucleotides matching TRBD2. CDR1 is MDHEN and CDR2 is SYDVKM in the germline V gene. CDR3 length: 15 amino acids. Unmatched junction bases numbered 7, after V lost 8 bases and J lost 0 bases.

V usage is TRBV15 and J usage is TRBJ2-1; 10 bases match TRBD2. V shed 3 bases, J shed 1 base, and the junction held 9 bases outside the gene matches. The germline V gene encodes CDR1 LNHNV and CDR2 YYDKDF (reference sequence). The CDR3 is 18 amino acids. The CDR3 DNA reads as TGTGCCACCAGCAGGGGGCTAGCGGGAGCCCCATCCTACAATGAGCAGTTCTTC. Translating gives CATSRGLAGAPSYNEQFF.

The chain combines TRBV11-2 with TRBJ2-5, with D hard to call. This CDR3 has 13 amino acids. CDR1 and CDR2 (germline): SGHAT, FQNNGV. The V gene lost 6 bases and the J gene lost 7 bases, with 15 bases spanning the gap. The CDR3 region has the DNA TGTGCCAGCAGTCCGCCCGCAGGCGTGACCCAGTACTTC. Protein sequence: CASSPPAGVTQYF.

The CDR3 reads CASSKRVLSGNTQYF. In DNA, the CDR3 is TGTGCCAGCAGTAAACGGGTCCTTTCGGGAAATACGCAGTATTTT. This chain links TRBV6-1 with TRBJ2-3; D may be TRBD2 (5 bases). Germline V lookup: CDR1 MNHNS, CDR2 SASEGT. The length of the CDR3 is 15 residues. Trimming removed 5 bases at V and 7 bases at J, with 19 bases between.

V usage is TRBV15 and J usage is TRBJ1-2; D remains unclear. The germline V gene has CDR1 LNHNV and CDR2 YYDKDF (reference sequence). This CDR3 is built from 14 residues. V was clipped by 0 bases and J by 2 bases, with 7 bases between them. In DNA, the CDR3 is TGTGCCACCAGCAGAGATGCCGGGAACTATGGCTACACCTTC. Protein sequence: CATSRDAGNYGYTF. The full variable domain, completed using reference TRBV15 and TRBJ1-2, is DAMVIQNPRYQVTQFGKPVTLSCSQTLNHNVMYWYQQKSSQAPKLLFHYYDKDFNNEADTPDNFQSRRPNTSFCFLDIRSPGLGDTAMYLCATSRDAGNYGYTFGSGTRLTVV.

V usage is TRBV19 and J usage is TRBJ2-5; possible D gene TRBD2, 5 bases. The CDR3 has 13 residues. V gave up 3 bases and J gave up 1 base, with 6 bases separating them. Germline CDR1 and CDR2: LNHDA and SQIVND (reference sequence). CDR3 residues: CASSILAQETQYF. CDR3 nucleotides: TGTGCCAGTAGTATCCTAGCCCAAGAGACCCAGTACTTC.

Details on this clone: As the CDR3 is not closed by the conserved phenylalanine or tryptophan, this likely results from a read error. It is unclear where the CDR3 begins or ends on the DNA, so no DNA is shown, and the CDR3 is as TCRdb lists it. This chain connects TRBV7-9 to TRBJ1-1; TRBD1 was called by the table and not checked on the DNA. The CDR3 is 11 residues long, ends included. Germline V gives CDR1 SEHNR, CDR2 FQNEAQ (reference sequence). The CDR3 sequence: CASSLWQVQLI.